The 9 T cell receptor beta chains listed next were all sequenced from one sample in a study of patients and donors after allogeneic stem cell transplantation. Each CDR3 protein gets one entry after TCRdb re-called the RT-PCR reads with MiXCR. The sample consists of 390,000 or so distinct CDR3 sequences, 16% of them appearing once. Material for sequencing was blood, either unsorted or a sorted T cell fraction (not recorded which). The origin of the receptors is a human donor who was either an allogeneic HSCT recipient or a stem cell or donor lymphocyte infusion donor (not recorded which). It is not recorded whose cells these are; they may come from a transplant donor.

This clonotype was detected a few times. J is TRBJ1-2 and V is TRBV4-1; D is possibly TRBD1 (5 bases). CDR3 length: 15 residues. V lost 8 bases to trimming and J lost 6 bases, with 22 bases between them. Germline V lookup: CDR1 MGHRA, CDR2 YSYEKL. For the CDR3, the DNA is TGCGCCAGCCGCCGGGCGGCTGGGGGGAGGGATGGCTACACCTTC. It specifies CASRRAAGGRDGYTF.

J is TRBJ1-5 and V is TRBV30, with D possibly matching TRBD1 (5 bases). Germline-derived CDR1 and CDR2 are GTSNPN and SVGIG (reference sequence). Trimming took off 0 bases at V and 4 bases at J, with 10 bases between the two ends. This CDR3 is built from 14 residues. CDR3: CAWSVLAGNQPQHF. CDR3 bases: TGTGCCTGGAGTGTACTGGCAGGGAATCAGCCCCAGCATTTT.

This chain connects TRBV6-1 to TRBJ2-7; D is perhaps TRBD1 (6 bases). The CDR3 spans 13 residues. Deletions cut 8 bases from V and 1 base from J, with 12 bases between. The germline V gene has CDR1 MNHNS and CDR2 SASEGT. In DNA form, the CDR3 reads TGTGCCAGCGGTCGACAGGCTTCCTACGAGCAGTACTTC. This gives the protein CASGRQASYEQYF.

The chain has TRBV7-9 and TRBJ2-2; D might be TRBD1 (6 bases). Trimming left V 4 bases short and J 0 bases short, with 15 bases between. From germline, CDR1 is SEHNR and CDR2 FQNEAQ (reference sequence). CDR3 length: 17 residues. CDR3 sequence (DNA): TGTGCCAGCAGCTCCCCCGGACAGCGCTCGAACACCGGGGAGCTGTTTTTT. The encoded protein is CASSSPGQRSNTGELFF. The whole variable domain, remainder taken from reference TRBV7-9 and TRBJ2-2, is DTGVSQNPRHKITKRGQNVTFRCDPISEHNRLYWYRQTLGQGPEFLTYFQNEAQLEKSRLLSDRFSAERPKGSFSTLEIQRTEQGDSAMYLCASSSPGQRSNTGELFFGEGSRLTVL.

This clonotype was detected ten times or more. J is TRBJ2-3 and V is TRBV5-1; D remains unclear. Trimming left V 0 bases short and J 3 bases short, with 5 bases between. Per germline, CDR1 SGHRS and CDR2 YFSETQ. The CDR3 extends over 13 amino acids. This chain's CDR3 is CASSLDWTDTQYF. CDR3 nucleotides: TGCGCCAGCAGCTTGGACTGGACAGATACGCAGTATTTT.

The rearrangement joins TRBV7-6 to TRBJ1-1, with D maybe TRBD1 (5 bases). Germline CDR1 and CDR2: SGHVS and FNYEAQ. V was cut by 5 bases and J by 11 bases, with 15 bases left in between. The CDR3 contains 12 residues. CDR3 in DNA: TGTGCCAGCAGCGCGCTAGGAGGGGAGGCTTTCTTT. It is translated as CASSALGGEAFF. The full variable domain, completed using reference TRBV7-6 and TRBJ1-1, is GAGVSQSPRYKVTKRGQDVALRCDPISGHVSLYWYRQALGQGPEFLTYFNYEAQQDKSGLPNDRFSAERPEGSISTLTIQRTEQRDSAMYRCASSALGGEAFFGQGTRLTVV.

This clonotype was detected only a few times. J is TRBJ2-2 and V is TRBV4-3, with D unresolved. The V end was cut by 3 bases, the J end by 1 base, with 6 bases between. This CDR3 contains 14 residues. Germline V gene sequence: CDR1 LGHNA, CDR2 YSLEER. The CDR3 loop reads CASSHTENTGELFF. In DNA, the CDR3 is TGCGCCAGCAGCCATACAGAGAACACCGGGGAGCTGTTTTTT.

This clonotype was detected a few times. This chain uses TRBV12-3 or TRBV12-4 with TRBJ2-1; 8 bases are shared with TRBD1. This CDR3 contains 15 residues. Germline trimming cut 5 bases from V and 8 bases from J; bases unmatched to any gene: 11. The CDR3 loop is CASSNPGQVVYEQFF. CDR3 nucleotide sequence: TGTGCCAGCAGTAACCCGGGACAGGTTGTGTATGAGCAGTTCTTC.

The chain links TRBV7-9 to TRBJ1-1; the D is unclear. This CDR3 contains 15 residues. CDR1 and CDR2 from the germline V gene are SEHNR and FQNEAQ (reference sequence). V lost 1 base and J lost 2, with 11 bases in between. In DNA, the CDR3 is TGTGCCAGCAGCTTAGAGGCAAGAAGAAACACTGAAGCTTTCTTT. Protein product: CASSLEARRNTEAFF.